This T cell receptor (beta chain) was obtained from a study of OX40 agonist ivuxolimab in advanced cancers. For the study at large: People who had prior anti-PD-1, anti-PD-L1 or anti-CTLA-4 therapy could take part, and roughly 40% had some.

Generated by immunoSEQ multiplex PCR, the TCRdb table keeps only in-frame clones and is missing some. In the table there are some 90,000 clones, roughly 89% of which are singletons. There are 16 residues in the CDR3. V was pared by 5 bases and J by 3 bases, with 5 bases of the junction left unmatched. Germline V lookup: CDR1 LNHDA, CDR2 SQIVND (reference sequence). Anyone with autoimmune disease history or systemic immunosuppression was excluded. The sequenced sample was CD4+ or CD8+ T cells sorted from blood, obtained in a trial of the OX40 agonist ivuxolimab. The V call is TRBV19, the J call TRBJ1-5, with TRBD1 identical over 12 bases. The sequence came from an adult with an advanced solid tumor such as melanoma, head and neck, liver or kidney cancer. CDR3 in amino acids: CASSWGQGAVNQPQHF. CDR3 bases: TGTGCCAGTAGTTGGGGACAGGGGGCAGTCAATCAGCCCCAGCATTTT.